The next 20 T cell receptor beta chains were all read from a single sample in a study of neurological immune-mediated disorders. MiXCR was run by TCRdb on the 5' RACE reads, yielding one entry per CDR3 protein. The data hold 25,000 to 35,000 distinct CDR3 sequences, with about 1.6% observed a single time. Sequencing input: PBMCs. These receptors came from a woman aged 25 to 45 with multiple sclerosis.

This clonotype was detected ten times or more. This sequence joins TRBV7-2 and TRBJ2-2; D gene ambiguous. The CDR3 consists of 14 residues. Germline V gene lookup returns CDR1 SGHTA and CDR2 FQGNSA. The V end lost 1 base, the J end lost 6 bases, and 9 bases lay between the germline ends. CDR3 DNA: TGTGCCAGCAGCTTAGTGGTCCGGGCCGGGGAGCTGTTTTTT. Protein product: CASSLVVRAGELFF.

About this clonotype itself: Possible read error: a much larger clone is one base away. The chain links TRBV12-3 or TRBV12-4 to TRBJ2-7, with D possibly TRBD2 on 5 matching bases. CDR3 length: 13 amino acids. V lost 7 bases and J lost 7, with 17 bases in between. The CDR3 here is CASTRLDWEEQYF. The DNA for the CDR3 is TGTGCCAGCACCCGACTGGACTGGGAAGAGCAGTACTTC.

This clonotype occurred many times. The chain links TRBV9 to TRBJ1-3; D is uncertain. Trimming removed 3 bases at V and 3 bases at J, with 7 bases between. Germline CDR1 is SGDLS and CDR2 is YYNGEE. The CDR3 is made up of 13 amino acids. The CDR3 reads CASSASGGNTIYF. CDR3 coding DNA: TGTGCCAGCAGCGCTTCAGGTGGAAACACCATATATTTT.

This clonotype was seen ten or more times. CDR3: CAIGDMAGHEQYF. DNA of the CDR3: TGTGCCATCGGGGACATGGCGGGGCACGAGCAGTACTTC. V and J are TRBV10-3 and TRBJ2-7; possibly TRBD1 or TRBD2 for D (6 bases each). The CDR3 is 13 residues long. CDR1 is ENHRY and CDR2 is SYGVKD in the germline V gene. Trimming cost V 8 bases and J 5 bases, with 16 bases left between them.

This clonotype was counted ten times or more. The CDR3 reads CASSASDEQYF. CDR3 in DNA: TGCGCCAGCAGTGCTTCGGACGAGCAGTACTTC. This rearrangement joins TRBV10-2 to TRBJ2-7; no clear D gene. V was trimmed by 4 bases and J by 5 bases, leaving 6 bases between them. CDR3 size: 11 residues. Germline CDR1 and CDR2: WSHSY and SAAADI.

This clonotype was observed many times. V gene TRBV7-2 combines with J gene TRBJ2-3; D is undetermined. CDR3 size: 13 residues. The germline V gene encodes CDR1 SGHTA and CDR2 FQGNSA. V was trimmed by 5 bases and J by 5 bases, leaving 11 bases between them. The CDR3 nucleotides read TGTGCCAGCAGCCCGGTAGCACAAGATACGCAGTATTTT. This sequence encodes CASSPVAQDTQYF. Filled out from reference TRBV7-2 and TRBJ2-3, the complete variable domain reads GAGVSQSPSNKVTEKGKDVELRCDPISGHTALYWYRQSLGQGLEFLIYFQGNSAPDKSGLPSDRFSAERTGGSVSTLTIQRTQQEDSAVYLCASSPVAQDTQYFGPGTRLTVL.

Ten or more counts support this clonotype. The chain has TRBV7-2 and TRBJ1-3; TRBD1 matches at 11 bases. Trimming took 5 bases from V and 1 from J; bases not matched to a gene: 4. The germline V gene encodes CDR1 SGHTA and CDR2 FQGNSA. The CDR3 is 16 amino acids. DNA for the CDR3: TGTGCCAGCAGCCGGACAGGGGGCTGGTCTGGAAACACCATATATTTT. It translates to CASSRTGGWSGNTIYF.

This clonotype has a count of ten or more. The chain carries TRBV7-3 and TRBJ2-3; 9 bases line up with TRBD1. Germline V gene lookup returns CDR1 SGHTA and CDR2 FQGTGA. V gave up 3 bases and J gave up 6 bases; unmatched junction bases: 10. CDR3 size: 16 residues. The DNA for the CDR3 is TGTGCCAGCAGCTTGACCGACACAGGGGGCAAGGATACGCAGTATTTT. It translates to CASSLTDTGGKDTQYF.

This clonotype was detected ten times or more. The J gene is TRBJ2-7, the V gene TRBV5-1; tentatively, D is TRBD2 (6 bases). Germline V gene lookup returns CDR1 SGHRS and CDR2 YFSETQ. Trimming cost V 1 base and J 6 bases, with 17 bases left between them. The CDR3 consists of 15 residues. This CDR3 is CASSLYGEVRGEQYF. The CDR3 DNA sequence: TGCGCCAGCAGCTTGTATGGGGAGGTCCGTGGCGAGCAGTACTTC.

V usage is TRBV5-1 and J usage is TRBJ2-3; 8 positions match TRBD2. J gave up 0 bases and V 5 bases, and 5 bases lay outside the gene matches. This CDR3 region has 15 residues. Germline CDR1 SGHRS, CDR2 YFSETQ. The CDR3 protein is CASSSGLASTDTQYF. The CDR3 region has the DNA TGCGCCAGCAGTTCAGGACTAGCTAGCACAGATACGCAGTATTTT.

Ten or more counts support this clonotype. This rearrangement joins TRBV5-1 to TRBJ1-1, with D possibly being TRBD1 (5 bases). Trimming left V 4 bases short and J 0 bases short, with 10 bases between. This CDR3 contains 14 residues. Germline CDR1 reads SGHRS; CDR2 reads YFSETQ. CDR3 coding DNA: TGCGCCAGCAGCCTCGCAGGGATGAACACTGAAGCTTTCTTT. Amino acids: CASSLAGMNTEAFF.

There are many counts of this clonotype. The chain combines TRBV11-2 with TRBJ1-1, with a weak D call TRBD1 (5 bases). The germline V gene has CDR1 SGHAT and CDR2 FQNNGV. With 1 base removed from V and 0 bases from J, the gap between germline ends came to 12 bases. The length of the CDR3 is 16 residues. The CDR3 loop reads CASSLVPAGMNTEAFF. For the CDR3, the DNA is TGTGCCAGCAGCTTAGTCCCGGCAGGGATGAACACTGAAGCTTTCTTT.

In its sample, this clonotype was seen many times. The chain employs TRBV20-1 and TRBJ1-1; D not certain. This CDR3 has 13 amino acids. Deletions cut 5 bases from V and 7 bases from J, with 17 bases between. Germline CDR1 DFQATT, CDR2 SNEGSKA (reference sequence). The CDR3 here is CSAPKGAGSEAFF. DNA for the CDR3: TGCAGTGCTCCAAAAGGTGCCGGGAGTGAAGCTTTCTTT.

This clonotype was counted at least ten times. The chain combines TRBV25-1 with TRBJ2-2; either TRBD1 or TRBD2 may supply D (5 bases each). The CDR3 has 15 residues. Looked up from germline, CDR1 is MGHDK and CDR2 is SYGVNS. The ends were cut back, 1 base at V and 6 bases at J, with 12 bases in the middle. For the CDR3, the DNA is TGTGCCAGCAGTGAATTCTTGGGGGTCGCCGGGGAGCTGTTTTTT. The encoded protein is CASSEFLGVAGELFF.

This clonotype has only a few counts. Possible read error: a much larger clone is one base away. The V and J genes are TRBV18 and TRBJ1-1; D not certain. CDR3 size: 12 residues. Germline V gives CDR1 KGHSH, CDR2 LQKENI. The CDR3 loop is CTSSLKTAEAFF. DNA of the CDR3: TGTACCAGCTCACTCAAGACCGCTGAAGCTTTCTTT.

This clonotype was observed many times. The chain recombines TRBV27 with TRBJ2-3, with D perhaps TRBD2 (5 bases). The CDR3 runs to 16 residues. V lost 2 bases, J lost 2 bases, and 14 bases lay in between. Germline V gene sequence: CDR1 MNHEY, CDR2 SMNVEV (reference sequence). The CDR3 loop is CASSLPGMGDTDTQYF. The DNA for the CDR3 is TGTGCCAGCAGTTTACCGGGGATGGGAGACACAGATACGCAGTATTTT.

Many counts were recorded for this clonotype. This chain links TRBV5-5 with TRBJ1-1; no definite D call. The CDR3 is made up of 17 amino acids. The germline CDR1 and CDR2 sequences are SGHKS and YYEKEE (reference sequence). V lost 0 bases and J 0 bases, leaving 15 bases between the germline ends. The CDR3 spells CASSLAAGWSLNTEAFF. In DNA form, the CDR3 reads TGTGCCAGCAGCTTGGCCGCTGGGTGGAGTCTGAACACTGAAGCTTTCTTT.

In its sample, this clonotype was seen many times. The V and J genes are TRBV3-1 and TRBJ2-4, with D possibly TRBD1 on 6 matching bases. This CDR3 has 14 residues. V was cut by 2 bases and J by 1 base, with 6 bases left in between. The germline V gene has CDR1 LGHDT and CDR2 YNNKEL (reference sequence). CDR3 bases: TGTGCCAGCAGCCAAAGGGGGGCCAAAAACATTCAGTACTTC. This sequence encodes CASSQRGAKNIQYF.

This clonotype was counted many times. The CDR3 loop reads CASSQDRTQDQPQHF. For the CDR3, the DNA is TGCGCCAGCAGCCAAGACCGGACACAAGATCAGCCCCAGCATTTT. The chain carries TRBV4-3 and TRBJ1-5; TRBD1 is a possible D gene (5 bases). Looked up from germline, CDR1 is LGHNA and CDR2 is YSLEER. The CDR3 loop spans 15 amino acids. The V gene lost 0 bases and the J gene lost 5 bases, with 11 bases spanning the gap.

This clonotype was detected many times. This chain uses TRBV21-1 with TRBJ2-7; the table gives TRBD1 as D, unverified against the DNA. TRBV21-1 is designated a pseudogene. The CDR3 runs to 15 residues. The CDR3 is CASSTSGAVTYEQYF. The CDR3 DNA reads TGTGCCAGCAGCACCTCGGGGGCGGTGACCTACGAGCAGTACTTC.